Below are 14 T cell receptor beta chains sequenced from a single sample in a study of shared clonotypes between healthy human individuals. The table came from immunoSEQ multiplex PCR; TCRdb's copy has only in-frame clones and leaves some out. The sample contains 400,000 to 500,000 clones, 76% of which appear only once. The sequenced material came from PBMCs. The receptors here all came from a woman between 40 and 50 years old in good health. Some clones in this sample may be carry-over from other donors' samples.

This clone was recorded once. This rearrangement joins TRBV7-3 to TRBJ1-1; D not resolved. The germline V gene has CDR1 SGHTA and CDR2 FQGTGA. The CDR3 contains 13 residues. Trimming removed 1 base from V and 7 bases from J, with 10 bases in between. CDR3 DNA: TGTGCCAGCAGCTTAAGTCCTTTGGGTGAAGCTTTCTTT. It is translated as CASSLSPLGEAFF.

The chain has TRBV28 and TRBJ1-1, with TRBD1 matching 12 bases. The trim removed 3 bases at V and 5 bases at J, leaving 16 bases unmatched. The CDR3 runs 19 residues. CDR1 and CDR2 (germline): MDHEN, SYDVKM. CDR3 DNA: TGTGCCAGCAGTTTTTCCTGGGACAGGGGGCTCCGGGAGGGGACTGAAGCTTTCTTT. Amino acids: CASSFSWDRGLREGTEAFF. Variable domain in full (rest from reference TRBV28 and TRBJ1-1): DVKVTQSSRYLVKRTGEKVFLECVQDMDHENMFWYRQDPGLGLRLIYFSYDVKMKEKGDIPEGYSVSREKKERFSLILESASTNQTSMYLCASSFSWDRGLREGTEAFFGQGTRLTVV.

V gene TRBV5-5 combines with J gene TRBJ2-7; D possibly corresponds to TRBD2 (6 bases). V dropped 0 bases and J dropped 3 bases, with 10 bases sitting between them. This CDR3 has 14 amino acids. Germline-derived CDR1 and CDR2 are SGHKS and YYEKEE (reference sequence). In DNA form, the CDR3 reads TGTGCCAGCAGCTTGGCGGGAGCGGTCTACGAGCAGTACTTC. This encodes CASSLAGAVYEQYF. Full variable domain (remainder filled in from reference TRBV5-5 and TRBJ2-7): DAGVTQSPTHLIKTRGQQVTLRCSPISGHKSVSWYQQVLGQGPQFIFQYYEKEERGRGNFPDRFSARQFPNYSSELNVNALLLGDSALYLCASSLAGAVYEQYFGPGTRLTVT.

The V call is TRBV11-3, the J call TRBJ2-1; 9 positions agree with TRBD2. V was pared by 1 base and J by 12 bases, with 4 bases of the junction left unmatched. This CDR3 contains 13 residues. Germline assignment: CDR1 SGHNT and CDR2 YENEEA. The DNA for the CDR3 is TGTGCCAGCAGCTTAGTCGGTAGCGGGAGGCAGTTCTTC. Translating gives CASSLVGSGRQFF.

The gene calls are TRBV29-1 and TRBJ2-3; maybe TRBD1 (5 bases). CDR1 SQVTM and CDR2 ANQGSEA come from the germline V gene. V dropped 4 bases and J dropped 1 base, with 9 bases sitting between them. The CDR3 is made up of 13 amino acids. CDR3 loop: CSVGVGGTDTQYF. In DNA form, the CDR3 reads TGCAGCGTTGGAGTAGGGGGCACAGATACGCAGTATTTT.

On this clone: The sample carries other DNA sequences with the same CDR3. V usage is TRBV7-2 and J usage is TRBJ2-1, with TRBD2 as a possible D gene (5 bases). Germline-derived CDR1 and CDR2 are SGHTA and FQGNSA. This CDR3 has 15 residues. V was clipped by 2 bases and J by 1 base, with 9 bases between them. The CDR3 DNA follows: TGTGCCAGCAGCTTATTGGGGAGTTCCTACAATGAGCAGTTCTTC. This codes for CASSLLGSSYNEQFF.

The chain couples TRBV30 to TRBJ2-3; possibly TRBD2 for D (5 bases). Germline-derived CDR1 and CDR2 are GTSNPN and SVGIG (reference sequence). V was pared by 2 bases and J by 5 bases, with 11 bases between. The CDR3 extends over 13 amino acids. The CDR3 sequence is CAWSHVGVDTQYF. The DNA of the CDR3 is TGTGCCTGGAGTCACGTGGGAGTAGATACGCAGTATTTT.

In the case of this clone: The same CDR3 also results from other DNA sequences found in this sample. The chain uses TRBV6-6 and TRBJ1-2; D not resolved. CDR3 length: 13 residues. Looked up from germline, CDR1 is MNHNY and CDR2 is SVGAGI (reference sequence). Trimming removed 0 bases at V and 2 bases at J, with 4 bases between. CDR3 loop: CASSYSQNYGYTF. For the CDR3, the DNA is TGTGCCAGCAGTTACTCGCAGAACTATGGCTACACCTTC.

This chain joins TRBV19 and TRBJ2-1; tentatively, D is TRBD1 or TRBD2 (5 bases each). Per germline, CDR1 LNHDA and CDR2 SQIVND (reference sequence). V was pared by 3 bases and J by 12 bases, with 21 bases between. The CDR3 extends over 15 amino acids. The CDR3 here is CASSMGDHPSWGQFF. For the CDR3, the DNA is TGTGCCAGTAGTATGGGGGACCACCCCTCGTGGGGGCAGTTCTTC.

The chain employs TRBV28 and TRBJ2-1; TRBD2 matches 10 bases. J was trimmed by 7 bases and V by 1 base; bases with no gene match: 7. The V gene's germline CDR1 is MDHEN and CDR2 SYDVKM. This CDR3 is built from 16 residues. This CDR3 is CASSLSSGREANEQFF. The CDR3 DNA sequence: TGTGCCAGCAGTTTATCGAGCGGGAGGGAGGCGAATGAGCAGTTCTTC.

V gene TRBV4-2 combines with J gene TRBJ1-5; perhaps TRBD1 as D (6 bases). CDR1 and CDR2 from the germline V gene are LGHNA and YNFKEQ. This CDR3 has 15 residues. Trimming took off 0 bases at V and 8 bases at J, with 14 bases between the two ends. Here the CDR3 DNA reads TGTGCCAGCAGCCAAGATCAGGGGTTTGGGGAGCCCCAGCATTTT. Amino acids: CASSQDQGFGEPQHF.

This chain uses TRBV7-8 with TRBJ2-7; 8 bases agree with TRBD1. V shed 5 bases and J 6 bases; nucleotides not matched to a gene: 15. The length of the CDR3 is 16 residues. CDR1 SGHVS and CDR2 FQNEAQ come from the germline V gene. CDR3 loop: CASSALLAGGIGEQYF. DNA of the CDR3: TGTGCCAGCAGCGCATTATTAGCAGGGGGCATCGGCGAGCAGTACTTC. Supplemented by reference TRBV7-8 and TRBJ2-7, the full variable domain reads GAGVSQSPRYKVAKRGQDVALRCDPISGHVSLFWYQQALGQGPEFLTYFQNEAQLDKSGLPSDRFFAERPEGSVSTLKIQRTQQEDSAVYLCASSALLAGGIGEQYFGPGTRLTVT.

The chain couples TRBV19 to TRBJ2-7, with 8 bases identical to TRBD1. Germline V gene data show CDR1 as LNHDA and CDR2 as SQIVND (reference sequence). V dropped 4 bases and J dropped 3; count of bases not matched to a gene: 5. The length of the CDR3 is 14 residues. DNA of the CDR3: TGTGCCAGTAGTAGGGAACAGGGGGACTACGAGCAGTACTTC. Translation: CASSREQGDYEQYF.

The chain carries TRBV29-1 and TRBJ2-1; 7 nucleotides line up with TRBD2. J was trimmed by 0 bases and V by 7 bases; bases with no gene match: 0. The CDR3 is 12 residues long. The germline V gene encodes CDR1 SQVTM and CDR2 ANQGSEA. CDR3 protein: CSGGSSYNEQFF. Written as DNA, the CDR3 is TGCAGCGGCGGGAGCTCCTACAATGAGCAGTTCTTC.